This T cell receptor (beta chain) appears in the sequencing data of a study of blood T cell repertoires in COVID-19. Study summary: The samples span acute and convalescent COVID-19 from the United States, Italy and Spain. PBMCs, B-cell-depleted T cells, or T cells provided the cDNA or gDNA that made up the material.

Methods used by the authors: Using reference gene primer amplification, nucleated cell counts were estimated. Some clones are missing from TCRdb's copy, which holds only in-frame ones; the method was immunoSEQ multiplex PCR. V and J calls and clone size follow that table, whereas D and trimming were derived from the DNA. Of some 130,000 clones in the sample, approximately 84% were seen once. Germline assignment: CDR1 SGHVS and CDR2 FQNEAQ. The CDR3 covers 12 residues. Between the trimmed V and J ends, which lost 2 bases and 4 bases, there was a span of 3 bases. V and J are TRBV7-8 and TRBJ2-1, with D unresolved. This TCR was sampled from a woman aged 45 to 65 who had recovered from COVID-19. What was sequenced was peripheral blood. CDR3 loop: CASSLSYNEQFF. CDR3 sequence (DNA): TGTGCCAGCAGCTTATCATACAATGAGCAGTTCTTC.